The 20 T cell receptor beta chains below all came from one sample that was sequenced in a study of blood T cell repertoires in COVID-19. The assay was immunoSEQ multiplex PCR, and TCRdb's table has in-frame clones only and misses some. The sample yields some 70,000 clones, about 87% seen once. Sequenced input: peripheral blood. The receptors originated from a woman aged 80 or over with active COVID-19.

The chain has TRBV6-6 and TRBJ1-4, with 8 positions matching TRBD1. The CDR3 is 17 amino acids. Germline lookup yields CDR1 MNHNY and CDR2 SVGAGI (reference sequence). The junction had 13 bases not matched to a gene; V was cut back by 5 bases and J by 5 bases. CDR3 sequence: CASSLTGVWGRNEKLFF. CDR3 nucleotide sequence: TGTGCCAGCAGTCTGACAGGGGTCTGGGGCCGAAATGAAAAACTGTTTTTT.

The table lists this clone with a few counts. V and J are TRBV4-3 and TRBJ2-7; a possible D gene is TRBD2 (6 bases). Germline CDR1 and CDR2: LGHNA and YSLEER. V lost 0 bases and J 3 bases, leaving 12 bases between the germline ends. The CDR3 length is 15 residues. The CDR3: CASSQDQAGSYEQYF. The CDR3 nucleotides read TGCGCCAGCAGCCAAGATCAGGCGGGGAGCTACGAGCAGTACTTC.

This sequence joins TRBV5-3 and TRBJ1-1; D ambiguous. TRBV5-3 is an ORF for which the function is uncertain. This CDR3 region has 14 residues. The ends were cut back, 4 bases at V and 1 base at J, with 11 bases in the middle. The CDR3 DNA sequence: TGTGCCAGAAGCGACATGCAAAGGAACACTGAAGCTTTCTTT. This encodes CARSDMQRNTEAFF.

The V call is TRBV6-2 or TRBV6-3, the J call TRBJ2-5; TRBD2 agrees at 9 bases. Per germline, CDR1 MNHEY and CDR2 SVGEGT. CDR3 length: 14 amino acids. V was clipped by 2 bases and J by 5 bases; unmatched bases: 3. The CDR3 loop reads CASSYGGRAETQYF. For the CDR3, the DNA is TGTGCCAGCAGTTACGGCGGGAGGGCGGAGACCCAGTACTTC.

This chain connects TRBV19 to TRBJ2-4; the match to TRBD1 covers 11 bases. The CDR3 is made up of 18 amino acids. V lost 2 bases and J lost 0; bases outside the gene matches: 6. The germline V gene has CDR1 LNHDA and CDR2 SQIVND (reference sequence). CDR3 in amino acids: CASSIWDRGSAAKNIQYF. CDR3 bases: TGTGCCAGTAGTATATGGGACAGGGGGTCCGCAGCCAAAAACATTCAGTACTTC. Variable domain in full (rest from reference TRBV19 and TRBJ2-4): DGGITQSPKYLFRKEGQNVTLSCEQNLNHDAMYWYRQDPGQGLRLIYYSQIVNDFQKGDIAEGYSVSREKKESFPLTVTSAQKNPTAFYLCASSIWDRGSAAKNIQYFGAGTRLSVL.

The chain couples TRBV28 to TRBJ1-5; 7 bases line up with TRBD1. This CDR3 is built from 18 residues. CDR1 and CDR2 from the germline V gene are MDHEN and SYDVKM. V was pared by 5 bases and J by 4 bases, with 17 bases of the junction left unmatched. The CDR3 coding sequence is TGTGCCAGCAGTGAAGCTACTCCGGGACAGCGAGAAAATCAGCCCCAGCATTTT. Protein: CASSEATPGQRENQPQHF.

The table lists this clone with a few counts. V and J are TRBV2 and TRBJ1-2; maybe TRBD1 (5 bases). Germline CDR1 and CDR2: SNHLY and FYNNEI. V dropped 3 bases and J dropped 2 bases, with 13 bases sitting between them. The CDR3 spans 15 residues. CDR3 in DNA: TGTGCCAGCAGTGACCAGGGTAATGCGAACTATGGCTACACCTTC. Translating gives CASSDQGNANYGYTF.

In DNA form, the CDR3 reads TGCGCCAGCAGCCAAGTGGGTGGGAGCTCTGGGGCCAACGTCCTGACTTTC. Its translation is CASSQVGGSSGANVLTF. The rearrangement uses TRBV4-3 and TRBJ2-6; a possible D gene is TRBD2 (5 bases). Germline CDR1 and CDR2: LGHNA and YSLEER. V gave up 1 base and J gave up 0 bases, with 10 bases separating them. This CDR3 is built from 17 residues.

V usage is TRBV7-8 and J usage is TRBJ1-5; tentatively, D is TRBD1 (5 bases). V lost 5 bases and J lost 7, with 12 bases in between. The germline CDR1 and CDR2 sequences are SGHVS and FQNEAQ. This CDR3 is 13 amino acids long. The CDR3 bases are TGTGCCAGCAGCCGGGGGTCGGGACAGCCCCAGCATTTT. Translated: CASSRGSGQPQHF.

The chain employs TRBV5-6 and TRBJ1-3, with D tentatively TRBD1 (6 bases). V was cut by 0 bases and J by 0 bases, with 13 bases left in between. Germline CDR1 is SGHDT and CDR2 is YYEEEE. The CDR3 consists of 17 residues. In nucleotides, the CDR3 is TGTGCCAGCAGCTTGGAAATCCCAGGGGTCTCTGGAAACACCATATATTTT. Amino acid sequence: CASSLEIPGVSGNTIYF.

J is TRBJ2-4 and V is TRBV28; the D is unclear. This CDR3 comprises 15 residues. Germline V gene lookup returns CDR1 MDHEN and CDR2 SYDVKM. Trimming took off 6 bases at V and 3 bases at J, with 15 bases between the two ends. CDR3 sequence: CASRTASGGKNIQYF. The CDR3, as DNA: TGTGCCAGCAGGACCGCCTCGGGTGGCAAAAACATTCAGTACTTC.

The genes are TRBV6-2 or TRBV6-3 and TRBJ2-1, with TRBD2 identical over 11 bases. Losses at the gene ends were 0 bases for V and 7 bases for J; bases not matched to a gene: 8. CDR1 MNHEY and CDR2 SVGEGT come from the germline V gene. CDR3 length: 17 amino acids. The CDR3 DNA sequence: TGTGCCAGCAGTTACTCCATAGTAGCGGGAGGGGCGAATGAGCAGTTCTTC. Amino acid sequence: CASSYSIVAGGANEQFF.

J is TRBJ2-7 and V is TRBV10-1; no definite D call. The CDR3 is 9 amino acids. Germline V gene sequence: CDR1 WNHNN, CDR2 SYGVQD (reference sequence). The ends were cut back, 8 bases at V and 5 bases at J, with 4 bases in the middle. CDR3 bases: TGCGCCAGCCTTAACGAGCAGTACTTC. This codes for CASLNEQYF.

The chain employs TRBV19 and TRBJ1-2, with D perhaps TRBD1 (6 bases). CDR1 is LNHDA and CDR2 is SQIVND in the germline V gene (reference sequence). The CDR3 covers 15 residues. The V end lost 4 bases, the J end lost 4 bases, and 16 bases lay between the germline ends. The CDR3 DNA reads TGTGCCAGTAGTACCGACGAACAGGGCCTCTATGGCTACACCTTC. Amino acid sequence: CASSTDEQGLYGYTF.

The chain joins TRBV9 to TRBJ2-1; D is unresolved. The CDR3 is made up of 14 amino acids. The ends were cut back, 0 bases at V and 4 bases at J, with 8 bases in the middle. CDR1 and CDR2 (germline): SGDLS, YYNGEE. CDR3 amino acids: CASSVVSVYNEQFF. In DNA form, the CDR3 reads TGTGCCAGCAGCGTAGTGTCCGTATACAATGAGCAGTTCTTC.

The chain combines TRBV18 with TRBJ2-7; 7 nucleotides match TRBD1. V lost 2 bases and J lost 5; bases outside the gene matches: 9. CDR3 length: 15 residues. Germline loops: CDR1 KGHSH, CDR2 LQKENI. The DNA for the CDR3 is TGTGCCAGCTCACCAATTGGCAGGGGGAGAAACGAGCAGTACTTC. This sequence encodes CASSPIGRGRNEQYF.

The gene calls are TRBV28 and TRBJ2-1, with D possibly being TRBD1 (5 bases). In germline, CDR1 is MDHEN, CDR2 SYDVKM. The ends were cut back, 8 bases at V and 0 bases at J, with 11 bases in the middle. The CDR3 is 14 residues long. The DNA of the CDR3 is TGTGCCAGCGCGACAGTGAGCTCCTACAATGAGCAGTTCTTC. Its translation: CASATVSSYNEQFF.

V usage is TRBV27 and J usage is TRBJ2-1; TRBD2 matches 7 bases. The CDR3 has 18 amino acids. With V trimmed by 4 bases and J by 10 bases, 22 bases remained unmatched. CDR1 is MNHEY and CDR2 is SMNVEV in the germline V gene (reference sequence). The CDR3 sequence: CASSSPRGWGGPNEEQFF. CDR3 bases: TGTGCCAGCAGTTCTCCCCGAGGATGGGGAGGGCCGAATGAGGAGCAGTTCTTC.

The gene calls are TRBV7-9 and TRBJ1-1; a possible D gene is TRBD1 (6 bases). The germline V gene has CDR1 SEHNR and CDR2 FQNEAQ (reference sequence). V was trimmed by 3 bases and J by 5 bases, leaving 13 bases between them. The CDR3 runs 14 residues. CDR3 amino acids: CASSFGGARTEAFF. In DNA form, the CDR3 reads TGTGCCAGCAGCTTCGGGGGGGCGAGGACTGAAGCTTTCTTT.

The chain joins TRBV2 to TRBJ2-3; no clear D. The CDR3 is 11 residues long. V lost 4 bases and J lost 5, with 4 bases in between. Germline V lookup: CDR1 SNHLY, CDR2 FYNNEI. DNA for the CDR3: TGTGCCAGCAGTGGTATAGATACGCAGTATTTT. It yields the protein CASSGIDTQYF.